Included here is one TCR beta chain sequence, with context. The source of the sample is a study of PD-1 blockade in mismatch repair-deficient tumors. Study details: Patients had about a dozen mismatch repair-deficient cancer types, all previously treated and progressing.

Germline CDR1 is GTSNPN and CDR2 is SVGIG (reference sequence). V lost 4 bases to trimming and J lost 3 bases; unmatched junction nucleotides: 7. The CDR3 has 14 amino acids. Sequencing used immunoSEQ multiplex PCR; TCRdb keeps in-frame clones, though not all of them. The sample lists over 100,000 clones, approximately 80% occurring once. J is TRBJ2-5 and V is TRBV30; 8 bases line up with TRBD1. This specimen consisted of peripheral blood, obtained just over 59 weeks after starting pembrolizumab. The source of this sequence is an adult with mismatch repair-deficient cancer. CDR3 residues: CAWILPGGEETQYF. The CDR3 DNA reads TGTGCCTGGATTTTACCAGGGGGCGAAGAGACCCAGTACTTC.